This entry is about one TCR beta chain. No antigen is known for it. The length of the CDR3 is 15 residues. The V end lost 0 bases, the J end lost 6 bases, and 15 bases lay between the germline ends. Per the germline V gene, CDR1 is SGHAT and CDR2 is FQNNGV. This sample was taken from a study of T cell responses to AZD1222 COVID-19 vaccine. Findings of the study overall: Repertoires were collected only later (after the peak T cell response had occurred).

Sequencing was performed with immunoSEQ multiplex PCR; in TCRdb, only in-frame clones are kept and a portion is missing. This repertoire shows 140,000 to 150,000 clones, approximately 90% found once; its top ten account for around 16%. The gene calls are TRBV11-2 and TRBJ2-7; D gene ambiguous. This clonotype was obtained from an adult in good health. The sequencing here drew on peripheral blood, taken on day 0 of AZD1222 vaccination. The CDR3 DNA is TGTGCCAGCAGCTTAGAGGCTTTCCCACCTGGCGAGCAGTACTTC. It specifies CASSLEAFPPGEQYF.